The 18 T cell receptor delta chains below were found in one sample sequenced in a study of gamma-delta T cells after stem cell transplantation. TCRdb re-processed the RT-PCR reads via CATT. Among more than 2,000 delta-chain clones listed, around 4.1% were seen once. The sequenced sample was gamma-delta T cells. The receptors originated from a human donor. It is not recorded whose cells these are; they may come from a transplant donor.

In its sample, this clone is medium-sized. The CDR3 DNA sequence: TGTGCCTGTGACACATGGGGGATACTGGGCGATAAACTCATCTTT. Encoded protein: CACDTWGILGDKLIF. V and J are TRDV2 and TRDJ1; 10 positions match TRDD3. This CDR3 comprises 15 residues. Looked up from germline, CDR1 is GEAIGNYY and CDR2 is EKD. The ends lost 1 base at V and 4 bases at J; junction bases unmatched: 5.

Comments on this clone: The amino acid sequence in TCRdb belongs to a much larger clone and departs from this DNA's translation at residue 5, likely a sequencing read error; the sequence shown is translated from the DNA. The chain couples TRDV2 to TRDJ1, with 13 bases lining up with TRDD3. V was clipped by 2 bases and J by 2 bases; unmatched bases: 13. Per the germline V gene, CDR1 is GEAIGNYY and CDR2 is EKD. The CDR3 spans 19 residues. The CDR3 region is CACDIIGPLGDTRTDKLIF. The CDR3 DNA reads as TGTGCCTGTGACATCATAGGGCCACTGGGGGATACGAGAACCGATAAACTCATCTTT.

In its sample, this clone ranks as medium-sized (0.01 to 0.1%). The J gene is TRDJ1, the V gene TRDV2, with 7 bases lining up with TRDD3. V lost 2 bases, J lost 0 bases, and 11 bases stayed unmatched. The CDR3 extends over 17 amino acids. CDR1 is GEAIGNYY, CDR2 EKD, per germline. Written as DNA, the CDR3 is TGTGCCTGTGACAGGCTTGGGGGACCGGGGAACACCGATAAACTCATCTTT. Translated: CACDRLGGPGNTDKLIF.

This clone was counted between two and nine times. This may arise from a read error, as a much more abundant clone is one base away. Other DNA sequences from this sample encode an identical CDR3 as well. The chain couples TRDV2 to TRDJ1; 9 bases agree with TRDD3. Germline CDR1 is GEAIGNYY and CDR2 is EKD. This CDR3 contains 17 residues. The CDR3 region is CACDTLGDSGFRDKLIF. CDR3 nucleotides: TGTGCCTGTGACACCCTGGGGGATTCCGGATTTCGCGATAAGCTCATCTTT.

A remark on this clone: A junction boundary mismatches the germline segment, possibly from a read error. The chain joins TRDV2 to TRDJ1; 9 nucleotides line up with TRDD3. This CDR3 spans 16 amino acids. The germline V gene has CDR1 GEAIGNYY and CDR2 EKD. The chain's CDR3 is CAYDALLGEHTDKLIF. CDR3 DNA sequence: TGTGCCTATGACGCCCTACTGGGGGAACATACCGATAAACTCATCTTT.

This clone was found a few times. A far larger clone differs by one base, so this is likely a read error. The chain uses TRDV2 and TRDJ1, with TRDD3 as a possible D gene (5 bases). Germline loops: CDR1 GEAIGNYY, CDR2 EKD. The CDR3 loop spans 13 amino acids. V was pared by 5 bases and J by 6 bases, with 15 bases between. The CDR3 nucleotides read TGTGCCTGTGGCGGTCTTGGGGAAAATAAACTCATCTTT. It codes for CACGGLGENKLIF.

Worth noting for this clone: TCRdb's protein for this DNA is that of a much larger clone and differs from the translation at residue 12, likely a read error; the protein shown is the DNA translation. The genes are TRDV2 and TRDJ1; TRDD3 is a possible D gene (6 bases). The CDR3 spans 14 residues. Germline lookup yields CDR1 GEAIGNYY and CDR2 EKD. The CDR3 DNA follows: TGTGCCTGTGACTCTCTGGGGATCACCGATAAATTCATCTTT. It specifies CACDSLGITDKFIF.

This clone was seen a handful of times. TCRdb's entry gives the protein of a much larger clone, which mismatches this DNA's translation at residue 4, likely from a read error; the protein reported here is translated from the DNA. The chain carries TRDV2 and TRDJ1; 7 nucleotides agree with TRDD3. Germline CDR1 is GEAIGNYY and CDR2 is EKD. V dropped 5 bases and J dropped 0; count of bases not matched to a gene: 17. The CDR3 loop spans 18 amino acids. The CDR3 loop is CACGYTGALQRDTDKLIF. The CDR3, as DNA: TGTGCCTGTGGCTATACTGGGGCCCTCCAGAGGGACACCGATAAACTCATCTTT.

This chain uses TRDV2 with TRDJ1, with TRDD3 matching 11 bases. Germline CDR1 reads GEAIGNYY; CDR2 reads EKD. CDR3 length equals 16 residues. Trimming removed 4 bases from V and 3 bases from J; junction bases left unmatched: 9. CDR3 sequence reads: CACDPLGDIPPDKLIF. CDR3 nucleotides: TGTGCCTGTGATCCACTGGGGGATATCCCTCCCGATAAACTCATCTTT.

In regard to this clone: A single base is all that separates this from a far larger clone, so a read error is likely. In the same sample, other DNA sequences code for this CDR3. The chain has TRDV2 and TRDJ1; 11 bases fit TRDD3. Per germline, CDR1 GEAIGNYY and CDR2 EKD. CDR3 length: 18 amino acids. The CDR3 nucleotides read TGCGCCTGTGACACGATACTGGGGGATAGAGGGTACACCGATAAACTCATCTTT. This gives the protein CACDTILGDRGYTDKLIF.

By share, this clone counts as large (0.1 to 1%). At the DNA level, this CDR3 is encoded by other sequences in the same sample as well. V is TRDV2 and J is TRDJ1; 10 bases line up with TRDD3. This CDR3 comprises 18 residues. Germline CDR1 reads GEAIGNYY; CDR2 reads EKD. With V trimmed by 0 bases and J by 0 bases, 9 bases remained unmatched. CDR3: CACDTLYTGGSYTDKLIF. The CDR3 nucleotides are TGTGCCTGTGACACCCTCTATACTGGGGGATCCTACACCGATAAACTCATCTTT.

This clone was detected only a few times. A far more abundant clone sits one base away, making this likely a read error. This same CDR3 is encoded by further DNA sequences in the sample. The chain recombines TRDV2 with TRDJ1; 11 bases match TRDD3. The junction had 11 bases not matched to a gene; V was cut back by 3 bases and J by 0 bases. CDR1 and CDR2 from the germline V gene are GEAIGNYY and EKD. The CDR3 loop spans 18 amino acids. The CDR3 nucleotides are TGTGCCTGTGACCTACTGGGGGATAAAGGACCGTACACCGATAAACTCATCTTT. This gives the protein CACDLLGDKGPYTDKLIF.

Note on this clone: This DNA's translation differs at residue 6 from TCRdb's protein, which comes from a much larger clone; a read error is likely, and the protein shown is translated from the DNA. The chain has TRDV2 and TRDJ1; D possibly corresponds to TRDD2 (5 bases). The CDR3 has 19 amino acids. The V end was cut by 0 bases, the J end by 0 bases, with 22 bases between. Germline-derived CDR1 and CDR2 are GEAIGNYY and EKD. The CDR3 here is CACDTARYPTLEYTDKLIF. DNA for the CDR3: TGTGCCTGTGACACCGCTCGTTACCCTACTTTGGAGTACACCGATAAACTCATCTTT.

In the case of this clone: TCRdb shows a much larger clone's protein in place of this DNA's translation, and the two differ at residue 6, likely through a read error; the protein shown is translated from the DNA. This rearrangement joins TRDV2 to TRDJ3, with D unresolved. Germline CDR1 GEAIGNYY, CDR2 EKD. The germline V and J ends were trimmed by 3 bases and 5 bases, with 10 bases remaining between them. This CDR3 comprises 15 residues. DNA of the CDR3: TGTGCCTGTGACGAGGCTCTACGGGACACCCGACAGATGTTTTTC. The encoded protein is CACDEALRDTRQMFF.

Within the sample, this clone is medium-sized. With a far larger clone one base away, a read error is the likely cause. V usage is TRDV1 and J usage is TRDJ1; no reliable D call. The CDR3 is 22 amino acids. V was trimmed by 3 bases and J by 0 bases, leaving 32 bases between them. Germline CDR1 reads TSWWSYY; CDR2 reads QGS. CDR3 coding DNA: TGTGCTCTTGGGGACTTATGGCTGGTTTGGTTTGACACTCCCGACTACACCGATAAACTCATCTTT. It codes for CALGDLWLVWFDTPDYTDKLIF.

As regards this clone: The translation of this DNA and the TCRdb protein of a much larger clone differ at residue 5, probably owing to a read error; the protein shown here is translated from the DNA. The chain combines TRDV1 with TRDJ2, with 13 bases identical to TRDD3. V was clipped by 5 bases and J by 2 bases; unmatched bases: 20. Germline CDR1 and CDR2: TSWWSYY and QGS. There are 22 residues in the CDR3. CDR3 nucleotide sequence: TGTGCTCTTGGGAGCCCCTTCTGGACTGGGGGATACGCCAAGTCCTTGACAGCACAACTCTTCTTT. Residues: CALGSPFWTGGYAKSLTAQLFF.

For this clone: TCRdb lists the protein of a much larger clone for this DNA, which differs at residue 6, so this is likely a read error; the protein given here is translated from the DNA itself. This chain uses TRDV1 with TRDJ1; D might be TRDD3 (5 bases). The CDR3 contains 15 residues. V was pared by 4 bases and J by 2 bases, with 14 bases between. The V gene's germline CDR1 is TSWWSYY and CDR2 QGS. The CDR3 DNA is TGTGCTCTTGGGGCCAATACGTTCCCTACCGATAAACTCATCTTT. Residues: CALGANTFPTDKLIF.

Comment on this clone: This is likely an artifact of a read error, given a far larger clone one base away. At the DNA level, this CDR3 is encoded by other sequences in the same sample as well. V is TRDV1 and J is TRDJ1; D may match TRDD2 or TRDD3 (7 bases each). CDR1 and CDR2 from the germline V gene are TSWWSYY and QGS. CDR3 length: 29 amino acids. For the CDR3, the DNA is TGCGCTCTTGGGGAACTGGGTTTCTTCCTAAGGCCGCCTGGGGGCTGGATGGGAGTAGGTACTTCCTACACCGATAAACTCATCTTT. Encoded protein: CALGELGFFLRPPGGWMGVGTSYTDKLIF.